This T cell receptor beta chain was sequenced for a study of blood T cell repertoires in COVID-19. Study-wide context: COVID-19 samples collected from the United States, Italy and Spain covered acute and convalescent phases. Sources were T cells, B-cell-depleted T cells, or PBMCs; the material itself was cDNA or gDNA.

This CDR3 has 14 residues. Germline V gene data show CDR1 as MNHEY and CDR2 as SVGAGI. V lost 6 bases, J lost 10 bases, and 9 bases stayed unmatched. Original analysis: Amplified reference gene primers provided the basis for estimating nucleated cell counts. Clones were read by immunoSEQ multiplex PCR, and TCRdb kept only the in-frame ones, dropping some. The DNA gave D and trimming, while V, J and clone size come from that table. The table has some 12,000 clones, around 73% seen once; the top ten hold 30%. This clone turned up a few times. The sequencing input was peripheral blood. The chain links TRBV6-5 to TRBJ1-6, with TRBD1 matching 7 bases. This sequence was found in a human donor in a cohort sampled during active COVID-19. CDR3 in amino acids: CASSSDRALSPLHF. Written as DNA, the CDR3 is TGTGCCAGCAGCTCCGACAGGGCCCTCTCACCCCTCCACTTT.